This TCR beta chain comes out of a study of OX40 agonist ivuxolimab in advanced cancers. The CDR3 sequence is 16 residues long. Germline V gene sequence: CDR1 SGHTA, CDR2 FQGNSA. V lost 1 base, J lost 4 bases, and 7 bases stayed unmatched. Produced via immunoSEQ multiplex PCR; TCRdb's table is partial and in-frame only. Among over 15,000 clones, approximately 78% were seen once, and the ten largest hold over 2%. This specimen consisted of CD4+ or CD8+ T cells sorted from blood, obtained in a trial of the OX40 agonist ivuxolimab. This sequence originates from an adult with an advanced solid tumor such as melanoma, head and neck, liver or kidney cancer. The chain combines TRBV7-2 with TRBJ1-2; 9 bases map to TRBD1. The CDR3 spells CASSLGPGQGGYGYTF. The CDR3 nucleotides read TGTGCCAGCAGCTTAGGCCCGGGACAGGGCGGCTATGGCTACACCTTC.